Sequencing of this T cell receptor (beta chain) was carried out in a study of blood T cell repertoires in COVID-19. Here immunoSEQ multiplex PCR was the method, and the copy in TCRdb shows in-frame clones only, minus some. Of some 430,000 clones listed, about 90% are singletons. Germline CDR1 is LGHDT and CDR2 is YNNKEL (reference sequence). The CDR3 is 14 residues long. Trimming cost V 5 bases and J 13 bases, with 23 bases left between them. Source material: PBMCs or T cells enriched from blood (not recorded which). The V call is TRBV3-1 (or the pseudogene TRBV3-2), the J call TRBJ1-2; D is unresolved. The source of this sequence is a young man who had recovered from COVID-19. CDR3 sequence: CASSTRENGWRATF. In DNA, the CDR3 is TGTGCCAGCAGCACCCGGGAAAACGGTTGGAGGGCCACCTTC.